The 29 T cell receptor beta chains presented below share a single source sample, sequenced in a study of T-cell memory formation after mild COVID-19. MiXCR, run by TCRdb on the 5' RACE reads, gives a single entry per CDR3 protein. The repertoire holds hundreds of thousands of distinct CDR3 sequences, approximately 15% seen once, with 2% to 2.5% in the top ten. What was sequenced was PBMCs or a T cell subset sorted from them (not recorded which). These receptors all stem from an adult woman who had mild COVID-19 (a few samples of this study predate the infection). Cell type and time point are not known.

The chain couples TRBV6-5 to TRBJ1-5; TRBD1 might be the D (5 bases). This CDR3 is built from 15 residues. The V gene lost 0 bases and the J gene lost 4 bases, with 10 bases spanning the gap. Per germline, CDR1 MNHEY and CDR2 SVGAGI. This CDR3 reads CASSYSGTDNQPQHF. The CDR3 coding sequence is TGTGCCAGCAGTTACTCCGGGACGGATAATCAGCCCCAGCATTTT.

This clonotype has only a few counts. This rearrangement joins TRBV7-2 to TRBJ2-7; possibly TRBD1 for D (5 bases). The CDR3 is 14 amino acids. The V and J ends lost 2 bases and 5 bases respectively, with 13 bases between them. The germline V gene has CDR1 SGHTA and CDR2 FQGNSA. The CDR3 DNA follows: TGTGCCAGCAGCTTACAGGGCTCTTCTAACGAGCAGTACTTC. Amino acid sequence: CASSLQGSSNEQYF.

The rearrangement links TRBV12-3 or TRBV12-4 to TRBJ1-1; D unclear. This CDR3 comprises 12 residues. V was clipped by 6 bases and J by 3 bases, with 8 bases between them. This CDR3 is CASSSAHTEAFF. The CDR3 nucleotides read TGTGCCAGCAGCTCCGCCCACACTGAAGCTTTCTTT.

The chain carries TRBV7-9 and TRBJ2-7, with D possibly TRBD1 on 6 matching bases. The CDR3 has 12 amino acids. V dropped 11 bases and J dropped 3 bases, with 14 bases sitting between them. Germline CDR1 and CDR2: SEHNR and FQNEAQ (reference sequence). CDR3 DNA sequence: TGTGCCGTGTCCCGGGACAACTACGAGCAGTACTTC. Encoded protein: CAVSRDNYEQYF.

CDR3 sequence: CASSPIVTGSPSGANVLTF. The CDR3 region has the DNA TGTGCCAGCTCACCAATTGTCACAGGGTCCCCCTCTGGGGCCAACGTCCTGACTTTC. The chain links TRBV18 to TRBJ2-6; a possible D gene is TRBD1 (6 bases). The germline V and J ends were trimmed by 2 bases and 0 bases, with 17 bases remaining between them. The CDR3 loop spans 19 amino acids. CDR1 is KGHSH, CDR2 LQKENI, per germline.

The table lists this clonotype with many counts. The V and J genes are TRBV20-1 and TRBJ2-3, with TRBD2 identical over 10 bases. The CDR3 is made up of 15 amino acids. After removal of 4 bases from V and 5 bases from J, the junction contained 9 bases not matched to a gene. The germline V gene encodes CDR1 DFQATT and CDR2 SNEGSKA (reference sequence). The CDR3 loop is CSATGGLAELDTQYF. CDR3 nucleotides: TGCAGTGCTACCGGCGGACTAGCGGAGTTAGATACGCAGTATTTT.

In its sample, this clonotype was seen a few times. The V and J genes are TRBV4-3 and TRBJ1-1; 11 bases fit TRBD1. Germline V gene lookup returns CDR1 LGHNA and CDR2 YSLEER. Unmatched junction bases numbered 6, after V lost 5 bases and J lost 4 bases. CDR3 size: 15 residues. CDR3 bases: TGCGCCAGCAGCGCCGGGACAGGGGGTTTCACTGAAGCTTTCTTT. Protein product: CASSAGTGGFTEAFF.

The chain employs TRBV24-1 and TRBJ2-3; 7 bases match TRBD2. The CDR3 is 14 amino acids. With V trimmed by 9 bases and J by 4 bases, 9 bases remained unmatched. CDR1 KGHDR and CDR2 SFDVKD come from the germline V gene. CDR3 protein: CATEGGPQPDTQYF. CDR3 bases: TGTGCCACCGAGGGAGGGCCCCAGCCAGATACGCAGTATTTT.

The chain combines TRBV18 with TRBJ1-1; the D gene is possibly TRBD1 (5 bases). From germline, CDR1 is KGHSH and CDR2 LQKENI. CDR3 length equals 16 residues. The V end lost 2 bases, the J end lost 3 bases, and 16 bases lay between the germline ends. The DNA for the CDR3 is TGTGCCAGCTCACCATATCAACAGGCGCCCTACACTGAAGCTTTCTTT. Its protein is CASSPYQQAPYTEAFF.

The chain couples TRBV7-9 to TRBJ2-1, with D possibly being TRBD1 (6 bases). Per the germline V gene, CDR1 is SEHNR and CDR2 is FQNEAQ (reference sequence). This CDR3 is built from 14 residues. V was pared by 7 bases and J by 5 bases, with 15 bases between. The CDR3 protein is CASTLTGSDNEQFF. In DNA form, the CDR3 reads TGTGCCAGCACCCTGACAGGTTCGGACAATGAGCAGTTCTTC.

This clonotype has only a few counts. J is TRBJ1-4 and V is TRBV4-2; possibly TRBD1 for D (5 bases). The V gene lost 2 bases and the J gene lost 0 bases, with 10 bases spanning the gap. The CDR3 is 16 residues long. The germline V gene has CDR1 LGHNA and CDR2 YNFKEQ. CDR3 sequence reads: CASSQSVGATNEKLFF. The CDR3 DNA follows: TGTGCCAGCAGCCAATCCGTGGGGGCAACTAATGAAAAACTGTTTTTT.

This rearrangement joins TRBV18 to TRBJ1-3; no definite D call. Germline CDR1 KGHSH, CDR2 LQKENI. V was shortened by 3 bases and J by 0 bases, with 9 bases between the two germline ends. The CDR3 has 15 residues. CDR3 coding DNA: TGTGCCAGCTCACCTAAAACCTTCTCTGGAAACACCATATATTTT. It is translated as CASSPKTFSGNTIYF.

This clonotype was observed a handful of times. J is TRBJ1-6 and V is TRBV5-1, with 9 nucleotides matching TRBD1. Germline values: CDR1 SGHRS, CDR2 YFSETQ. The J segment lost 9 bases and the V segment lost 1 base, leaving 2 bases of the junction unmatched. There are 14 residues in the CDR3. As DNA, the CDR3 is TGCGCCAGCAGCTTGAGACAGGGGGGTTCACCCCTCCACTTT. Amino acids: CASSLRQGGSPLHF. Full variable domain (missing parts from reference TRBV5-1 and TRBJ1-6): KAGVTQTPRYLIKTRGQQVTLSCSPISGHRSVSWYQQTPGQGLQFLFEYFSETQRNKGNFPGRFSGRQFSNSRSEMNVSTLELGDSALYLCASSLRQGGSPLHFGNGTRLTVT.

This clonotype has ten or more counts. The J gene is TRBJ1-2, the V gene TRBV11-2; a weak D match, TRBD1 (5 bases). Germline values: CDR1 SGHAT, CDR2 FQNNGV. V was trimmed by 2 bases and J by 8 bases, leaving 15 bases between them. CDR3 length: 14 amino acids. The CDR3 here is CASSLSAGREGYTF. The CDR3 nucleotides are TGTGCCAGCAGCTTATCGGCAGGGCGGGAGGGCTACACCTTC.

This clonotype was picked up a small number of times. V and J are TRBV20-1 and TRBJ1-2; the D gene is possibly TRBD1 (6 bases). CDR1 is DFQATT and CDR2 is SNEGSKA in the germline V gene (reference sequence). The CDR3 sequence is 16 residues long. Trimming removed 1 base from V and 5 bases from J, with 20 bases in between. For the CDR3, the DNA is TGCAGTGCTAGAGGTTCTCAGGGGAGTTCTAGATATGGCTACACCTTC. As protein: CSARGSQGSSRYGYTF.

The chain combines TRBV11-2 with TRBJ1-5, with 8 bases lining up with TRBD1. The CDR3 contains 15 residues. Germline V gene data show CDR1 as SGHAT and CDR2 as FQNNGV. V shed 5 bases and J 3 bases; nucleotides not matched to a gene: 6. CDR3: CASSTRQGPNQPQHF. The CDR3 DNA sequence: TGTGCCAGCAGCACCCGACAGGGGCCCAATCAGCCCCAGCATTTT.

This clonotype was seen repeatedly, ten times or more. The rearrangement joins TRBV10-2 to TRBJ2-2; D not certain. The V gene lost 2 bases and the J gene lost 2 bases, with 9 bases spanning the gap. The CDR3 is 15 residues long. CDR1 is WSHSY and CDR2 is SAAADI in the germline V gene. CDR3 sequence: CASSEGQLNTGELFF. Written as DNA, the CDR3 is TGCGCCAGCAGTGAGGGGCAACTAAACACCGGGGAGCTGTTTTTT.

This clonotype was detected a few times. The chain carries TRBV7-2 and TRBJ1-3; no firm D call. Trimming removed 2 bases at V and 7 bases at J, with 12 bases between. The CDR3 loop spans 14 amino acids. Germline V gives CDR1 SGHTA, CDR2 FQGNSA. The CDR3 region is CASSLSGLRNTIYF. The CDR3 DNA sequence: TGTGCCAGCAGCTTATCTGGGTTGAGGAACACCATATATTTT.

The chain links TRBV7-9 to TRBJ1-2; possible D gene TRBD1, 6 bases. CDR3 size: 13 residues. Germline V gene lookup returns CDR1 SEHNR and CDR2 FQNEAQ (reference sequence). V lost 4 bases and J lost 5, with 11 bases in between. CDR3: CASSSQGKYGYTF. For the CDR3, the DNA is TGTGCCAGCAGCTCCCAGGGGAAATATGGCTACACCTTC.

This clonotype was detected a few times. The genes are TRBV12-3 or TRBV12-4 and TRBJ1-4; 7 nucleotides agree with TRBD1. There are 15 residues in the CDR3. Trimming removed 6 bases from V and 3 bases from J; junction bases left unmatched: 7. For the CDR3, the DNA is TGTGCCAGCAGCGACCGACAGGGAGCTAATGAAAAACTGTTTTTT. Translation gives CASSDRQGANEKLFF.

This clonotype came up a few times. The CDR3 loop reads CASSSSGLNTGELFF. DNA of the CDR3: TGTGCCAGCAGCTCTAGCGGTCTAAACACCGGGGAGCTGTTTTTT. This chain connects TRBV7-9 to TRBJ2-2, with 7 bases matching TRBD2. Losses at the gene ends were 4 bases for V and 2 bases for J; bases not matched to a gene: 4. Looked up from germline, CDR1 is SEHNR and CDR2 is FQNEAQ (reference sequence). This CDR3 comprises 15 residues.

The chain has TRBV9 and TRBJ1-1; 7 bases are shared with TRBD1. J was trimmed by 0 bases and V by 4 bases; bases with no gene match: 6. From germline, CDR1 is SGDLS and CDR2 YYNGEE. CDR3 size: 15 residues. CDR3 nucleotides: TGTGCCAGCAGCCCCCAGACAGGGATGAACACTGAAGCTTTCTTT. This translates into CASSPQTGMNTEAFF.

This CDR3 is CASSSTPGPEAFF. The CDR3 DNA sequence: TGTGCCAGCAGTTCGACCCCTGGGCCAGAAGCTTTCTTT. This chain connects TRBV6-5 to TRBJ1-1; D gene unclear. Trimming stripped 4 bases from V and 8 bases from J, with 14 bases between. This CDR3 is built from 13 residues. Per germline, CDR1 MNHEY and CDR2 SVGAGI.

J is TRBJ1-5 and V is TRBV20-1, with D unresolved. V lost 5 bases and J lost 0, with 8 bases in between. CDR3 length: 13 residues. From germline, CDR1 is DFQATT and CDR2 SNEGSKA (reference sequence). In DNA, the CDR3 is TGCAGTGCTCTGGGTGATAGCAATCAGCCCCAGCATTTT. Residues: CSALGDSNQPQHF.

J is TRBJ1-1 and V is TRBV29-1, with no clear D. V dropped 4 bases and J dropped 6 bases, with 18 bases sitting between them. Germline CDR1 reads SQVTM; CDR2 reads ANQGSEA. The CDR3 length is 14 residues. The CDR3 is CSVVYGTHQAEAFF. In nucleotides, the CDR3 is TGCAGCGTTGTATACGGAACCCATCAGGCTGAAGCTTTCTTT.

This clonotype came up many times. The chain joins TRBV7-9 to TRBJ2-7; D gene uncertain. V gave up 6 bases and J gave up 3 bases, with 9 bases separating them. There are 12 residues in the CDR3. Germline assignment: CDR1 SEHNR and CDR2 FQNEAQ (reference sequence). CDR3 DNA: TGTGCCAGCAGTTCGGACCGCTACGAGCAGTACTTC. Amino acid sequence: CASSSDRYEQYF.

This clonotype was seen only a few times. This chain uses TRBV5-5 with TRBJ2-2, with 12 nucleotides matching TRBD2. Trimming cost V 0 bases and J 4 bases; bases outside gene matches: 4. From germline, CDR1 is SGHKS and CDR2 YYEKEE (reference sequence). This CDR3 is 17 amino acids long. The CDR3 bases are TGTGCCAGCAGCTTGGCGACTAGCGGGAGTACCACCGGGGAGCTGTTTTTT. This encodes CASSLATSGSTTGELFF.

Ten or more counts support this clonotype. The chain couples TRBV9 to TRBJ2-2, with D perhaps given as TRBD1 or TRBD2 (5 bases each). The germline V gene encodes CDR1 SGDLS and CDR2 YYNGEE. CDR3 size: 15 residues. Between the trimmed V and J ends, which lost 1 base and 4 bases, there was a span of 11 bases. The CDR3 nucleotides read TGTGCCAGCAGCGTACGGGACCCTCCCACCGGGGAGCTGTTTTTT. Its protein is CASSVRDPPTGELFF.

This chain links TRBV3-1 with TRBJ2-1; D unresolved. The CDR3 runs to 14 residues. V was pared by 8 bases and J by 0 bases, with 11 bases between. Germline loops: CDR1 LGHDT, CDR2 YNNKEL (reference sequence). CDR3 sequence reads: CASRSWSSYNEQFF. The DNA of the CDR3 is TGTGCCAGCCGATCGTGGAGCTCCTACAATGAGCAGTTCTTC.